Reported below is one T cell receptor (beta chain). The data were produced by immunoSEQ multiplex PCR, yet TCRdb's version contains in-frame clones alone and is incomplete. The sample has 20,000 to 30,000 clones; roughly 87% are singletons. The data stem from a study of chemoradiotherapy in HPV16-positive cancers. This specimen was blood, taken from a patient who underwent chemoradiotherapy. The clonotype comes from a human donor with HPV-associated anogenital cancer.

CDR3 loop: CASKLQGVDYGYTF. DNA of the CDR3: TGTGCCAGCAAACTACAGGGAGTTGACTATGGCTACACCTTC. V gene TRBV27 combines with J gene TRBJ1-2; D perhaps matches TRBD1 (6 bases). The V end lost 7 bases, the J end lost 3 bases, and 15 bases lay between the germline ends. Looked up from germline, CDR1 is MNHEY and CDR2 is SMNVEV (reference sequence). The CDR3 loop spans 14 amino acids.